The next 32 T cell receptor beta chains were all read from a single sample in a study of cytomegalovirus exposure and HLA in healthy donors. 13 Jbeta primers and 60 Vbeta primers were used for the PCR. Here immunoSEQ multiplex PCR was the method, and the copy in TCRdb shows in-frame clones only, minus some. The sample comprises more than 95,000 clones, over 60% of which are singletons, and approximately 8.2% rests with the top ten. Sequenced sample: PBMCs. Every receptor here comes from a man aged 35 to 55 in good health and CMV-seropositive.

The chain links TRBV18 to TRBJ2-7; D may be TRBD1 (5 bases). Germline V gene sequence: CDR1 KGHSH, CDR2 LQKENI. Trimming left V 9 bases short and J 1 base short, with 10 bases between. The CDR3 sequence is 12 residues long. CDR3 sequence: CASHDRSYEQYF. The DNA of the CDR3 is TGTGCCAGTCACGACAGATCCTACGAGCAGTACTTC.

This clone has a handful of counts. A read error may account for a junction end that differs from germline. This chain joins TRBV20-1 and TRBJ1-2; 7 nucleotides agree with TRBD1. Germline loops: CDR1 DFQATT, CDR2 SNEGSKA (reference sequence). The CDR3 is 10 amino acids. CDR3 loop: CSARDRQGCF. The CDR3 nucleotides read TGCAGTGCTAGAGATCGACAGGGATGCTTC.

The V and J genes are TRBV30 and TRBJ2-2; tentatively, D is TRBD1 (6 bases). CDR3 length equals 16 residues. In germline, CDR1 is GTSNPN, CDR2 SVGIG (reference sequence). V lost 0 bases and J 0 bases, leaving 11 bases between the germline ends. The CDR3 DNA is TGTGCCTGGAGTGTATCTGACAGGTCGAACACCGGGGAGCTGTTTTTT. This translates into CAWSVSDRSNTGELFF. The full variable domain, with the rest looked up from reference TRBV30 and TRBJ2-2, is SQTIHQWPATLVQPVGSPLSLECTVEGTSNPNLYWYRQAAGRGLQLLFYSVGIGQISSEVPQNLSASRPQDRQFILSSKKLLLSDSGFYLCAWSVSDRSNTGELFFGEGSRLTVL.

The chain joins TRBV5-1 to TRBJ1-2; possibly TRBD1 for D (5 bases). In germline, CDR1 is SGHRS, CDR2 YFSETQ. V dropped 0 bases and J dropped 6 bases, with 9 bases sitting between them. The length of the CDR3 is 13 residues. CDR3 in DNA: TGCGCCAGCAGCTTGGCCGGGGGGGATGGCTACACCTTC. Encoded protein: CASSLAGGDGYTF.

The table lists this clone with a few counts. The chain recombines TRBV7-8 with TRBJ2-7; TRBD2 might be the D (6 bases). CDR1 SGHVS and CDR2 FQNEAQ come from the germline V gene. The V end lost 2 bases, the J end lost 3 bases, and 11 bases lay between the germline ends. The CDR3 covers 14 residues. In DNA form, the CDR3 reads TGTGCCAGCAGCTTAACTAGCAAAAGCTACGAGCAGTACTTC. Protein product: CASSLTSKSYEQYF.

The V call is TRBV2, the J call TRBJ2-5; TRBD2 aligns across 11 bases. The J call is uncertain, as TRBJ2-7 better fits the DNA end. The CDR3 covers 20 residues. From germline, CDR1 is SNHLY and CDR2 FYNNEI. CDR3 in amino acids: CASSEAGALAGGSSSYEQYF. CDR3 nucleotides: TGTGCCAGCAGTGAAGCGGGGGCTCTAGCGGGGGGTTCCAGCTCCTACGAGCAGTACTTC.

A note on this clone: A read error may produce the germline difference seen at one junction end. The chain joins TRBV2 to TRBJ1-5; possible D gene TRBD1, 6 bases. The CDR3 contains 14 residues. CDR1 is SNHLY, CDR2 FYNNEI, per germline. In DNA, the CDR3 is TGTGCCAGCACTGAACAGGGATTTAATCAGCCCCAGCATTTT. Protein sequence: CASTEQGFNQPQHF.

V usage is TRBV9 and J usage is TRBJ2-1, with a possible D match to TRBD2 (6 bases). The CDR3 has 13 amino acids. V dropped 4 bases and J dropped 14 bases, with 19 bases sitting between them. Germline lookup yields CDR1 SGDLS and CDR2 YYNGEE. Here the CDR3 reads CASSTLPTGVKFF. The CDR3 DNA reads TGTGCCAGCAGCACCCTCCCCACGGGGGTGAAGTTCTTC.

The rearrangement uses TRBV16 and TRBJ2-3; D perhaps matches TRBD1 (5 bases). Trimming pared 0 bases from V and 2 bases from J, leaving 9 bases between. The CDR3 has 15 residues. The germline V gene encodes CDR1 KGHSY and CDR2 FQNENV. CDR3 DNA sequence: TGTGCCAGCAGCCAATCGCAGGGTGTCACAGATACGCAGTATTTT. Translation: CASSQSQGVTDTQYF.

The rearrangement uses TRBV27 and TRBJ1-2, with D perhaps TRBD1 (5 bases). The CDR3 has 16 residues. V was clipped by 0 bases and J by 8 bases, with 19 bases between them. Germline-derived CDR1 and CDR2 are MNHEY and SMNVEV (reference sequence). The chain's CDR3 is CASSLSRSAGSAGYTF. In nucleotides, the CDR3 is TGTGCCAGCAGTTTATCTCGTTCCGCAGGGTCGGCCGGCTACACCTTC.

This clone was seen just once. The CDR3 DNA is TGTGCCAGCAGTATCGGGACAGGGTCAGATACGCAGTATTTT. This sequence encodes CASSIGTGSDTQYF. V usage is TRBV27 and J usage is TRBJ2-3, with 9 nucleotides matching TRBD1. With V trimmed by 5 bases and J by 4 bases, 4 bases remained unmatched. The germline CDR1 and CDR2 sequences are MNHEY and SMNVEV (reference sequence). The CDR3 has 14 amino acids.

V is TRBV10-2 and J is TRBJ1-3; perhaps TRBD1 as D (6 bases). Germline CDR1 is WSHSY and CDR2 is SAAADI. The ends were cut back, 7 bases at V and 0 bases at J, with 13 bases in the middle. This CDR3 contains 15 residues. This CDR3 is CASKQGTASGNTIYF. CDR3 nucleotide sequence: TGCGCCAGCAAACAGGGCACCGCCTCTGGAAACACCATATATTTT.

This clone was recorded once. J is TRBJ2-1 and V is TRBV18; TRBD2 matches at 8 bases. The trim removed 1 base at V and 5 bases at J, leaving 4 bases unmatched. The CDR3 spans 15 residues. The germline gives CDR1 KGHSH, CDR2 LQKENI. The CDR3 DNA sequence: TGTGCCAGCTCACCACAAGCGGGGGAACACAATGAGCAGTTCTTC. It yields the protein CASSPQAGEHNEQFF.

This chain connects TRBV5-1 to TRBJ2-3; 12 bases align to TRBD2. Germline V gene sequence: CDR1 SGHRS, CDR2 YFSETQ. The CDR3 is 17 residues long. The junction had 8 bases not matched to a gene; V was cut back by 2 bases and J by 4 bases. CDR3 in DNA: TGCGCCAGCAGCTTCGTGAGACTAGCGGGAGATCCAGATACGCAGTATTTT. As protein: CASSFVRLAGDPDTQYF.

The chain recombines TRBV4-1 with TRBJ1-1; no definite D call. Between the trimmed V and J ends, which lost 1 base and 2 bases, there was a span of 8 bases. The CDR3 is 14 residues long. Germline V CDR1 and CDR2: MGHRA, YSYEKL. The CDR3 bases are TGCGCCAGCAGCCAAGGCCCAGAAAACACTGAAGCTTTCTTT. Its translation is CASSQGPENTEAFF.

The sample holds many counts of this clone. The V call is TRBV29-1, the J call TRBJ1-2; 11 bases line up with TRBD1. The CDR3 consists of 14 residues. From germline, CDR1 is SQVTM and CDR2 ANQGSEA. V lost 4 bases, J lost 7 bases, and 8 bases stayed unmatched. The CDR3 DNA reads TGCAGCGTTGCCTCGGACAGGGGGCAAGGTGGCTACACCTTC. As protein: CSVASDRGQGGYTF.

As concerns this clone: This same CDR3 is encoded by further DNA sequences in the sample. The chain uses TRBV9 and TRBJ2-5; a weak D match, TRBD1 (7 bases). Per germline, CDR1 SGDLS and CDR2 YYNGEE. The ends were cut back, 4 bases at V and 4 bases at J, with 17 bases in the middle. The CDR3 spans 15 residues. CDR3 DNA sequence: TGTGCCAGCAGCCCCCAGGGGGGCGGACGAGAGACCCAGTACTTC. Its translation: CASSPQGGGRETQYF.

The rearrangement joins TRBV4-1 to TRBJ2-1; TRBD2 agrees at 11 bases. J was trimmed by 6 bases and V by 4 bases; bases with no gene match: 2. Germline V lookup: CDR1 MGHRA, CDR2 YSYEKL. This CDR3 has 14 residues. CDR3 nucleotide sequence: TGCGCCAGCAGCCGTGGGACTAGCGGCAATGAGCAGTTCTTC. Translated, it gives CASSRGTSGNEQFF.

The CDR3 reads CASSSPGKNTEAFF. CDR3 DNA: TGTGCCAGCAGTTCCCCCGGGAAGAACACTGAAGCTTTCTTT. This chain links TRBV6-6 with TRBJ1-1; no clear D gene. The germline V gene has CDR1 MNHNY and CDR2 SVGAGI (reference sequence). The CDR3 totals 14 residues. Trimming pared 4 bases from V and 1 base from J, leaving 10 bases between.

This clone was seen a single time. V and J are TRBV5-1 and TRBJ1-1; unclear D gene. Germline V gene lookup returns CDR1 SGHRS and CDR2 YFSETQ. V was clipped by 0 bases and J by 4 bases, with 7 bases between them. This CDR3 contains 13 residues. For the CDR3, the DNA is TGCGCCAGCAGCTTGGAAAGTAGCACTGAAGCTTTCTTT. Translation: CASSLESSTEAFF.

The chain uses TRBV5-1 and TRBJ2-5, with 7 nucleotides matching TRBD1. CDR3 size: 15 residues. Losses at the gene ends were 5 bases for V and 5 bases for J; bases not matched to a gene: 12. Germline V gene data show CDR1 as SGHRS and CDR2 as YFSETQ. The CDR3, as DNA: TGCGCCAGCAGTTATACAGGGGTACCGGGGGAGACCCAGTACTTC. Translated: CASSYTGVPGETQYF.

The chain employs TRBV19 and TRBJ2-4; D perhaps matches TRBD1 (6 bases). CDR3 size: 17 residues. V was trimmed by 5 bases and J by 0 bases, leaving 17 bases between them. Germline V gives CDR1 LNHDA, CDR2 SQIVND (reference sequence). For the CDR3, the DNA is TGTGCCAGTAGTGTTAGCCCGGGACAACTAGCCAAAAACATTCAGTACTTC. This encodes CASSVSPGQLAKNIQYF.

The chain is built from TRBV6-6 and TRBJ1-2, with D maybe TRBD1 (5 bases). The CDR3 covers 13 residues. V lost 10 bases, J lost 0 bases, and 12 bases lay in between. Looked up from germline, CDR1 is MNHNY and CDR2 is SVGAGI (reference sequence). The CDR3, as DNA: TGTGCCACCGGAGGGGCGTCTAACTATGGCTACACCTTC. Translated, it gives CATGGASNYGYTF.

A note on this clone: The junction departs from germline at one end; a sequencing error may be responsible. The chain joins TRBV28 to TRBJ2-1; D assignment may be TRBD1 or TRBD2 (6 bases each). CDR3 length: 15 residues. The germline V gene has CDR1 MDHEN and CDR2 SYDVKM. The chain's CDR3 is CAGRGAEGFYNEQFF. CDR3 DNA sequence: TGTGCCGGCAGGGGCGCGGAGGGATTCTACAATGAGCAGTTCTTC.

The chain recombines TRBV11-2 with TRBJ1-1; 12 nucleotides match TRBD1. Trimming took 5 bases from V and 6 from J; bases not matched to a gene: 16. The CDR3 totals 18 residues. Looked up from germline, CDR1 is SGHAT and CDR2 is FQNNGV. CDR3 loop: CASSRLVGGQGARSEAFF. CDR3 nucleotide sequence: TGTGCCAGCAGCCGGTTAGTGGGGGGACAGGGGGCGAGATCTGAAGCTTTCTTT.

The chain couples TRBV5-1 to TRBJ2-5; no firm D call. The assigned J gene may be wrong: the sequence end matches TRBJ2-7 better. CDR3 length: 15 amino acids. The germline V gene has CDR1 SGHRS and CDR2 YFSETQ. CDR3 in amino acids: CASSPALGSSYEQYF. The CDR3 DNA reads as TGCGCCAGCAGCCCGGCCCTCGGGTCTTCCTACGAGCAGTACTTC.

The chain combines TRBV4-2 with TRBJ1-1, with a possible D match to TRBD1 (5 bases). The ends were cut back, 3 bases at V and 10 bases at J, with 18 bases in the middle. CDR1 is LGHNA, CDR2 YNFKEQ, per germline. This CDR3 has 14 residues. CDR3 nucleotide sequence: TGTGCCAGCAGCCAGGGACTTGTGGGGACGGGAGCTTTCTTT. As protein: CASSQGLVGTGAFF.

This clone was observed a few times. V is TRBV10-3 and J is TRBJ2-5; 7 bases are shared with TRBD1. This CDR3 comprises 13 residues. Trimming took 5 bases from V and 5 from J; bases not matched to a gene: 5. Germline CDR1 and CDR2: ENHRY and SYGVKD. The chain's CDR3 is CAISPGTVETQYF. The CDR3 nucleotides read TGTGCCATCAGTCCAGGGACAGTGGAGACCCAGTACTTC.

Comment on this clone: At one end the junction does not follow the germline gene, possibly because of a read error. V gene TRBV7-7 combines with J gene TRBJ2-2, with 14 nucleotides matching TRBD2. There are 17 residues in the CDR3. The germline gives CDR1 SSHAT, CDR2 FNYEAQ (reference sequence). CDR3 amino acids: CASSEGLAGAGTGELFF. The CDR3, as DNA: TGTGCTAGCAGCGAGGGACTAGCGGGAGCGGGCACCGGGGAGCTGTTTTTT.

The V and J genes are TRBV4-3 and TRBJ2-5, with 9 bases lining up with TRBD2. V dropped 1 base and J dropped 4; count of bases not matched to a gene: 7. Per germline, CDR1 LGHNA and CDR2 YSLEER. CDR3 size: 16 residues. This chain's CDR3 is CASSQGLGLAGETQYF. The CDR3, as DNA: TGCGCCAGCAGCCAAGGCTTGGGACTAGCCGGAGAGACCCAGTACTTC.

The rearrangement uses TRBV7-9 and TRBJ2-3; unclear D gene. The V end was cut by 1 base, the J end by 4 bases, with 6 bases between. Germline V lookup: CDR1 SEHNR, CDR2 FQNEAQ (reference sequence). The CDR3 runs to 13 residues. Here the CDR3 DNA reads TGTGCCAGCAGCTTAGGCGGAGCAGATACGCAGTATTTT. Its protein is CASSLGGADTQYF. The whole variable domain, remainder taken from reference TRBV7-9 and TRBJ2-3, is DTGVSQNPRHKITKRGQNVTFRCDPISEHNRLYWYRQTLGQGPEFLTYFQNEAQLEKSRLLSDRFSAERPKGSFSTLEIQRTEQGDSAMYLCASSLGGADTQYFGPGTRLTVL.

The chain has TRBV9 and TRBJ2-2, with TRBD1 identical over 10 bases. V shed 3 bases and J 7 bases; nucleotides not matched to a gene: 9. The CDR3 is 16 amino acids. Germline CDR1 reads SGDLS; CDR2 reads YYNGEE. CDR3 sequence: CASSARPGTGVGELFF. The CDR3 nucleotides are TGTGCCAGCAGCGCCCGTCCCGGGACAGGGGTCGGGGAGCTGTTTTTT. Full variable domain (outside the CDR3, taken from reference TRBV9 and TRBJ2-2): DSGVTQTPKHLITATGQRVTLRCSPRSGDLSVYWYQQSLDQGLQFLIQYYNGEERAKGNILERFSAQQFPDLHSELNLSSLELGDSALYFCASSARPGTGVGELFFGEGSRLTVL.